What follows are 10 T cell receptor beta chains derived from one specimen sequenced in a study of CD8 T cells in Susac syndrome. RNA amounts of about 0.5 to 1 ug underwent reverse transcription with random hexamers. TCRdb reprocessed the immunoSEQ multiplex PCR reads via MiXCR and lists one record per CDR3 protein. This table has over 120,000 distinct CDR3 sequences, approximately 95% appearing once. Sequenced: CD4+ T cells from PBMCs. The receptors come from a human donor with Susac syndrome.

This chain uses TRBV9 with TRBJ2-1; D gene ambiguous. V was clipped by 0 bases and J by 9 bases, with 7 bases between them. Germline V gene data show CDR1 as SGDLS and CDR2 as YYNGEE. The CDR3 sequence is 12 residues long. Here the CDR3 reads CASSVAEGEQFF. The CDR3 DNA reads as TGTGCCAGCAGCGTAGCCGAAGGTGAGCAGTTCTTC.

V is TRBV20-1 and J is TRBJ1-2; unclear D gene. Trimming cost V 6 bases and J 1 base, with 15 bases left between them. Germline lookup yields CDR1 DFQATT and CDR2 SNEGSKA (reference sequence). The CDR3 is 14 amino acids. This CDR3 is CSAIRAAINYGYTF. In DNA form, the CDR3 reads TGCAGTGCCATTCGGGCAGCCATTAACTATGGCTACACCTTC.

The chain couples TRBV7-3 to TRBJ2-1; TRBD2 matches 9 bases. Germline lookup yields CDR1 SGHTA and CDR2 FQGTGA. The CDR3 runs 14 residues. With 4 bases clipped from V and 7 bases from J, the junction kept 5 bases outside the gene matches. In DNA, the CDR3 is TGTGCCAGCAGCTCTAGCGGGATAGTTAATGAGCAGTTCTTC. Its translation: CASSSSGIVNEQFF.

The chain couples TRBV29-1 to TRBJ1-4; 7 bases align to TRBD1. V gave up 4 bases and J gave up 8 bases; unmatched junction bases: 4. The CDR3 is 12 amino acids. Per the germline V gene, CDR1 is SQVTM and CDR2 is ANQGSEA. The CDR3 bases are TGCAGCGTTGTAGGGGGCCGAGAAAAACTGTTTTTT. Protein sequence: CSVVGGREKLFF.

The chain links TRBV19 to TRBJ2-1, with D tentatively TRBD2 (5 bases). The V end lost 6 bases, the J end lost 0 bases, and 12 bases lay between the germline ends. The length of the CDR3 is 15 residues. Germline V gives CDR1 LNHDA, CDR2 SQIVND (reference sequence). The CDR3 is CASRERRSSYNEQFF. The CDR3 nucleotides read TGTGCCAGTAGGGAGCGGCGGAGCTCCTACAATGAGCAGTTCTTC.

CDR3 sequence (DNA): TGTGCCACCAGCAGAACTTCGGGCGGGGAGCTGTTTTTT. Translated: CATSRTSGGELFF. The chain has TRBV15 and TRBJ2-2; D is undetermined. Germline CDR1 reads LNHNV; CDR2 reads YYDKDF (reference sequence). With 2 bases removed from V and 7 bases from J, the gap between germline ends came to 8 bases. The CDR3 has 13 amino acids.

The chain is built from TRBV29-1 and TRBJ2-3, with D unclear. This CDR3 has 16 residues. Between the trimmed V and J ends, which lost 0 bases and 0 bases, there was a span of 13 bases. Germline V gives CDR1 SQVTM, CDR2 ANQGSEA. CDR3 DNA sequence: TGCAGCGTTGAAGATAGGTTGCGGTCTAGCACAGATACGCAGTATTTT. This gives the protein CSVEDRLRSSTDTQYF.

The rearrangement uses TRBV29-1 and TRBJ2-7; D is unclear. This CDR3 has 12 residues. Between the trimmed V and J ends, which lost 4 bases and 4 bases, there was a span of 11 bases. Germline V gene sequence: CDR1 SQVTM, CDR2 ANQGSEA. The DNA for the CDR3 is TGCAGCGTTGCAAGTCAATCGTACGAGCAGTACTTC. Translated: CSVASQSYEQYF.

The CDR3 DNA reads TGCGCCAGCAGCCATCCCGACAGGGGGCAGGTCTACGAGCAGTACTTC. Amino acid sequence: CASSHPDRGQVYEQYF. V and J are TRBV4-1 and TRBJ2-7; 10 positions match TRBD1. The CDR3 extends over 16 amino acids. Trimming took 3 bases from V and 3 from J; bases not matched to a gene: 8. CDR1 MGHRA and CDR2 YSYEKL come from the germline V gene.

The chain links TRBV18 to TRBJ2-5, with a tentative D call TRBD2 (5 bases). The CDR3 totals 14 residues. Germline V gene lookup returns CDR1 KGHSH and CDR2 LQKENI. V was shortened by 3 bases and J by 4 bases, with 12 bases between the two germline ends. DNA of the CDR3: TGTGCCAGCTCACCCCGCGGGTCGGCAGAGACCCAGTACTTC. Encoded protein: CASSPRGSAETQYF.